Given below is one TCR beta chain in context. The antigen remains unidentified. V lost 4 bases, J lost 2 bases, and 5 bases stayed unmatched. Germline CDR1 is MNHNS and CDR2 is SASEGT. CDR3 length equals 15 residues. Buffy coats from healthy blood donors served as controls. The data were taken from a study of STAT5B mutations in CD4+ large granular lymphocyte leukemia. Notes on the study in general: CD4-sorted patient repertoires seemed more clonal than healthy CD4+ repertoires.

Clones were sequenced by immunoSEQ multiplex PCR, and TCRdb holds only the in-frame ones, with some missing. This table holds 40,000 to 50,000 clones, 80% to 85% found once. This sequence originates from a human donor in good health. Sequencing used CD4+ T cells from blood buffy coats. The genes are TRBV6-1 and TRBJ2-3, with 8 bases identical to TRBD2. The CDR3: CASSAKAGATDTQYF. In nucleotides, the CDR3 is TGTGCCAGCAGTGCCAAAGCGGGGGCCACAGATACGCAGTATTTT.